A selection of T cell receptor beta chains follows, all from one sample in a study of blood T cell repertoires in COVID-19. Using immunoSEQ multiplex PCR, the repertoire was profiled, and TCRdb retains in-frame clones only, with some absent. The sample comprises 100,000 or so clones, roughly 90% of which are singletons, and 0.85% to 1% rests with the top ten. The sample was peripheral blood. The receptors shown here come from a man in his sixties with acute or convalescent COVID-19. Each CDR3 is given with its conserved first and last residue. D genes are given only for firm matches. For some rows the clone size is stated as once, few or many, or as a class when expanded; others skip it.

CASSLNRVDTQYF TGTGCCAGCAGTTTGAACAGGGTCGATACGCAGTATTTT . TRBV27 . 13 TRBJ2-3
CASSPRGQGHYGYTF TGTGCCAGCAGTCCCCGGGGACAGGGACACTATGGCTACACCTTC TRBD1 TRBV28 . 15 TRBJ1-2
CASSSRGGGNQPQHF TGTGCCAGCAGCTCGCGTGGGGGGGGCAATCAGCCCCAGCATTTT . TRBV6-5 . 15 TRBJ1-5
CASSLEGAAGYNEQFF TGTGCCAGCAGCTTAGAAGGTGCGGCCGGCTACAATGAGCAGTTCTTC . TRBV11-2 . 16 TRBJ2-1
CAWSALGQGNEKLFF TGTGCCTGGAGCGCTTTGGGACAGGGGAATGAAAAACTGTTTTTT TRBD1 TRBV30 . 15 TRBJ1-4
CATGGSIEQFF TGTGCCACGGGAGGATCCATCGAGCAGTTCTTC TRBD2 TRBV6-6 . 11 TRBJ2-1
CASSLVLAAMNTGELFF TGCGCCAGCAGCTTGGTACTAGCGGCAATGAACACCGGGGAGCTGTTTTTT TRBD2 TRBV5-1 . 17 TRBJ2-2
CASSPNPGTGNEKLFF TGTGCCAGCAGCCCAAATCCCGGGACAGGGAATGAAAAACTGTTTTTT TRBD1 TRBV3-1/TRBV3-2 . 16 TRBJ1-4
CASSFSLAGSFNEQFF TGTGCCAGCAGCTTTTCTCTAGCGGGGTCCTTCAATGAGCAGTTCTTC TRBD2 TRBV5-5 . 16 TRBJ2-1
CASSSSGFANTEAFF TGCGCCAGCAGCTCCTCAGGATTCGCGAACACTGAAGCTTTCTTT . TRBV5-1 . 15 TRBJ1-1
CASSERTGFGNTIYF TGTGCCAGCAGTGAACGAACAGGGTTTGGAAACACCATATATTTT . TRBV2 once 15 TRBJ1-3
CASSLEGLTGEGTEAFF TGTGCCAGCAGCTTAGAAGGCCTGACAGGGGAAGGCACTGAAGCTTTCTTT TRBD1 TRBV7-9 . 17 TRBJ1-1
CASSPDRRETQYF TGCGCCAGCAGCCCGGACAGGAGAGAGACCCAGTACTTC TRBD1 TRBV5-1 . 13 TRBJ2-5
CASSLDYSYEQYF TGCGCCAGCAGCTTAGACTACTCCTACGAGCAGTACTTC . TRBV5-1 . 13 TRBJ2-7
CAWSRDRAQNSPLHF TGTGCCTGGAGTCGGGACAGGGCACAGAATTCACCCCTCCACTTT TRBD1 TRBV30 . 15 TRBJ1-6
CASSFGGTGDEAFF TGTGCCAGCAGCTTTGGGGGGACAGGAGATGAAGCTTTCTTT . TRBV12-1 . 14 TRBJ1-1
CASSETGSSTQYF TGTGCCAGCAGTGAGACAGGGTCCTCTACGCAGTATTTT TRBD1 TRBV27 . 13 TRBJ2-3
CASSPQGFGNTIYF TGTGCCAGCAGCCCTCAGGGGTTCGGAAACACCATATATTTT . TRBV14 . 14 TRBJ1-3
CASSLDAGQGISEQFF TGCGCCAGCAGCTTGGACGCGGGACAGGGAATAAGTGAGCAGTTCTTC TRBD1 TRBV5-1 . 16 TRBJ2-1
CASSFTGQPPLHF TGTGCCAGCAGCTTTACGGGTCAACCACCCCTCCACTTT . TRBV7-8 few 13 TRBJ1-6
CASIQGQGYGYTF TGTGCCAGCATCCAGGGGCAAGGCTATGGCTACACCTTC . TRBV9 . 13 TRBJ1-2
CASSTGLADFRSYNEQFF TGTGCCAGTAGTACGGGGCTAGCGGATTTTCGCTCCTACAATGAGCAGTTCTTC TRBD2 TRBV19 . 18 TRBJ2-1
CASSLTGTGTDTQYF TGCGCCAGCAGCTTGACGGGAACTGGCACAGATACGCAGTATTTT . TRBV5-1 . 15 TRBJ2-3
CASSLDGVDEQFF TGTGCCAGCAGCTTAGATGGAGTGGATGAGCAGTTCTTC . TRBV11-3 . 13 TRBJ2-1
CASSLALDTQYF TGCGCCAGCAGCTTGGCCCTGGATACGCAGTATTTT . TRBV5-1 few 12 TRBJ2-3
CASSLGTAGVNAGELFF TGTGCCAGCAGCTTGGGAACGGCGGGAGTGAATGCCGGGGAGCTGTTTTTT TRBD2 TRBV11-3 . 17 TRBJ2-2
CASSRLAGGADTQYF TGTGCCAGCAGCAGACTAGCGGGAGGGGCAGATACGCAGTATTTT TRBD2 TRBV7-6 . 15 TRBJ2-3
CSASGGGQETQYF TGCAGCGCCTCAGGGGGCGGGCAAGAGACCCAGTACTTC TRBD1 TRBV29-1 . 13 TRBJ2-5
CASKRGAWGYEQYF TGTGCCAGCAAACGTGGGGCCTGGGGCTACGAGCAGTACTTC . TRBV27 . 14 TRBJ2-7
CASSYGLAANTGELFF TGCGCCAGCAGTTACGGACTAGCGGCGAACACCGGGGAGCTGTTTTTT TRBD2 TRBV5-1 . 16 TRBJ2-2
CASSLEVAGSGNGYTF TGTGCCAGCAGCTTAGAGGTGGCAGGATCGGGGAATGGCTACACCTTC . TRBV11-2 . 16 TRBJ1-2
CASSLAFGGNTEAFF TGTGCCAGCAGCTTAGCATTCGGGGGAAACACTGAAGCTTTCTTT . TRBV7-9 . 15 TRBJ1-1
CASRGGTGSPWREQFF TGTGCCAGCAGAGGAGGGACAGGGTCCCCCTGGCGCGAGCAGTTCTTC TRBD1 TRBV7-2 . 16 TRBJ2-1
CAWTRGANVLTF TGTGCCTGGACCAGGGGTGCCAACGTCCTGACTTTC . TRBV30 . 12 TRBJ2-6
CASSLPMTGYSNQPQHF TGTGCCAGCAGCTTGCCTATGACAGGGTATAGCAATCAGCCCCAGCATTTT TRBD1 TRBV5-6 . 17 TRBJ1-5
CASSLELRTSTYEQYF TGTGCCAGCAGCTTAGAATTGCGTACTTCTACCTACGAGCAGTACTTC . TRBV7-8 . 16 TRBJ2-7
CASRRVYLTDTQYF TGTGCAAGTCGCCGGGTGTACCTCACAGATACGCAGTATTTT . TRBV12-2 . 14 TRBJ2-3
CASGPDRGFQETQYF TGTGCTAGTGGTCCGGACAGGGGCTTTCAAGAGACCCAGTACTTC TRBD1 TRBV12-5 . 15 TRBJ2-5
CSVAGQGINQPQHF TGCAGCGTTGCGGGACAGGGCATCAATCAGCCCCAGCATTTT TRBD1 TRBV29-1 . 14 TRBJ1-5
CASSYGVSRGQAFF TGTGCCAGCAGCTATGGTGTGTCCAGAGGGCAAGCTTTCTTT . TRBV9 . 14 TRBJ1-1
CATSDPLGRGKSPLHF TGTGCCACCAGTGATCCCCTTGGGAGGGGGAAATCACCCCTCCACTTT . TRBV24-1 . 16 TRBJ1-6
CATFDSNNEQFF TGTGCCACCTTCGACAGCAACAATGAGCAGTTCTTC . TRBV24-1 once 12 TRBJ2-1
CASSSGNSPLHF TGTGCCAGCAGTTCAGGGAATTCACCCCTCCACTTT . TRBV28 . 12 TRBJ1-6
CASSQTSGRWYEQYF TGTGCCAGCAGCCAAACAAGCGGGAGGTGGTACGAGCAGTACTTC TRBD2 TRBV3-1/TRBV3-2 . 15 TRBJ2-7
CASGLGSGTGNQPQHF TGTGCTAGTGGTTTGGGGTCCGGGACAGGAAATCAGCCCCAGCATTTT TRBD1 TRBV12-5 . 16 TRBJ1-5
CASSQDKGQGLANYGYTF TGTGCCAGCAGCCAAGATAAGGGACAGGGCTTAGCTAACTATGGCTACACCTTC TRBD1 TRBV4-2 . 18 TRBJ1-2
CSASGGGGIQPQHF TGCAGTGCTAGTGGGGGCGGGGGTATCCAGCCCCAGCATTTT . TRBV20-1 . 14 TRBJ1-5
CASSIEGSSVQPQHF TGTGCCAGTAGTATAGAGGGGAGCTCTGTGCAGCCCCAGCATTTT . TRBV19 once 15 TRBJ1-5
CASRKGGSPLHF TGCGCCAGCAGGAAAGGGGGTTCACCCCTCCACTTT . TRBV5-1 . 12 TRBJ1-6
CASSIRDKPNYGYTF TGTGCCAGTAGTATAAGGGACAAGCCTAACTATGGCTACACCTTC . TRBV19 few 15 TRBJ1-2
CASSRLAGYNEQFF TGCGCCAGCAGTCGACTAGCGGGGTACAATGAGCAGTTCTTC TRBD2 TRBV5-1 once 14 TRBJ2-1
CSAGQGSSEKLFF TGCAGCGCCGGACAGGGGTCAAGTGAAAAACTGTTTTTT TRBD1 TRBV29-1 . 13 TRBJ1-4
CASSSGQGSIYGYTF TGTGCCAGCAGTTCGGGACAGGGGTCCATCTATGGCTACACCTTC TRBD1 TRBV28 . 15 TRBJ1-2
CASKYEGRGNQPQHF TGTGCCAGCAAATACGAGGGGAGGGGCAATCAGCCCCAGCATTTT . TRBV6-6 once 15 TRBJ1-5
CASSLARGEVVF TGTGCCAGCAGCTTAGCAAGAGGAGAGGTTGTTTTT . TRBV7-2 . 12 TRBJ1-4
CASSPEGQGSYNEQFF TGCGCCAGCAGCCCCGAGGGACAGGGCTCCTACAATGAGCAGTTCTTC TRBD1 TRBV5-1 . 16 TRBJ2-1
CASRTGENGYTF TGTGCAAGTCGTACAGGGGAGAATGGCTACACCTTC . TRBV12-2 . 12 TRBJ1-2
CASTLRTSGHNEQFF TGTGCCAGCACCCTAAGGACTAGCGGCCACAATGAGCAGTTCTTC TRBD2 TRBV3-1/TRBV3-2 . 15 TRBJ2-1
CASSPSRSNSGNTIYF TGTGCCAGCTCACCCTCGCGTTCTAACTCTGGAAACACCATATATTTT . TRBV18 . 16 TRBJ1-3
CASSQGVPAYEQYF TGCGCCAGCAGCCAAGGCGTCCCCGCCTACGAGCAGTACTTC . TRBV4-1 . 14 TRBJ2-7